This TCR beta chain was sequenced for a study of early T cells in non-severe SARS-CoV-2 infection. Study background: The study sequenced bulk RNA from unsorted whole blood, with chains unpaired. General study points: Reliance on VDJdb matching favored anti-spike CD8 responses; private and CD4 specificities were missed.

This clonotype was picked up many times. The antigen is not known. J was trimmed by 6 bases and V by 8 bases; bases with no gene match: 9. The germline V gene has CDR1 SNHLY and CDR2 FYNNEI. The CDR3 totals 14 residues. The protocol attached unique molecular identifiers to individual cDNA molecules. Via MiXCR, TCRdb re-called the 5' RACE reads, giving one row per CDR3 protein. The repertoire holds approximately 97,000 distinct CDR3 sequences, 9.5% to 11% seen once, with approximately 4.5% in the top ten. Sequencing was performed on whole blood, taken at baseline. The chain couples TRBV2 to TRBJ2-2; 7 bases agree with TRBD2. The source is an adult who was a healthcare worker with PCR-confirmed SARS-CoV-2 infection or an uninfected control (not recorded which). CDR3 amino acids: CASAGAGRSGELFF. CDR3 sequence (DNA): TGTGCCAGCGCGGGAGCGGGGCGGTCCGGGGAGCTGTTTTTT.